This entry lists 21 T cell receptor beta chains sequenced from one sample in a study of shared clonotypes between healthy human individuals. As defined, naive CD8 cells were CD45RO-negative and positively selected for CCR7, with terminally differentiated effector memory CD45RA+ cells excluded. Measured with immunoSEQ multiplex PCR; TCRdb has only the in-frame clones, and not every one. The data contain over 2,000,000 clones, over 85% of them seen just once; the ten biggest clones take up about 1.6%. The sequenced sample consisted of naive CD8+ T cells from PBMCs. All receptors come from a man between 18 and 29 years old in good health. Some clones in this sample may be carry-over from other donors' samples.

J is TRBJ1-3 and V is TRBV27; D may be TRBD1 (5 bases). V was shortened by 8 bases and J by 0 bases, with 8 bases between the two germline ends. The CDR3 is 13 amino acids. Germline CDR1 is MNHEY and CDR2 is SMNVEV (reference sequence). CDR3 protein: CASGGLSGNTIYF. For the CDR3, the DNA is TGTGCCAGCGGGGGACTCTCTGGAAACACCATATATTTT.

This chain uses TRBV5-1 with TRBJ2-3; the D gene is possibly TRBD2 (5 bases). This CDR3 region has 17 residues. Between the trimmed V and J ends, which lost 0 bases and 2 bases, there was a span of 16 bases. Germline V lookup: CDR1 SGHRS, CDR2 YFSETQ. The DNA for the CDR3 is TGCGCCAGCAGCTTGGGGCCGGGGTCAGAGGTCACAGATACGCAGTATTTT. It is translated as CASSLGPGSEVTDTQYF.

This chain joins TRBV11-3 and TRBJ2-7; no clear D. Deletions cut 5 bases from V and 2 bases from J, with 16 bases between. There are 15 residues in the CDR3. Germline CDR1 SGHNT, CDR2 YENEEA. CDR3 sequence reads: CASSPGPLEPYEQYF. The CDR3 nucleotides read TGTGCCAGCAGCCCCGGACCGCTTGAACCCTACGAGCAGTACTTC. The full variable domain, in which reference TRBV11-3 and TRBJ2-7 provide the parts outside the CDR3, is EAGVVQSPRYKIIEKKQPVAFWCNPISGHNTLYWYLQNLGQGPELLIRYENEEAVDDSQLPKDRFSAERLKGVDSTLKIQPAELGDSAVYLCASSPGPLEPYEQYFGPGTRLTVT.

This clone has only one observation. The chain has TRBV5-4 and TRBJ1-2, with TRBD1 identical over 10 bases. Unmatched junction bases numbered 8, after V lost 4 bases and J lost 5 bases. The CDR3 covers 15 residues. The V gene's germline CDR1 is SGHNT and CDR2 YYREEE (reference sequence). The CDR3 DNA sequence: TGTGCCAGCAGCACATCCGGACAGGGGGTTTATGGCTACACCTTC. Amino acid sequence: CASSTSGQGVYGYTF. The variable domain in full, completed from reference TRBV5-4 and TRBJ1-2, reads ETGVTQSPTHLIKTRGQQVTLRCSSQSGHNTVSWYQQALGQGPQFIFQYYREEENGRGNFPPRFSGLQFPNYSSELNVNALELDDSALYLCASSTSGQGVYGYTFGSGTRLTVV.

For this clone: This sample also contains other DNA sequences that code for the same CDR3. V usage is TRBV5-1 and J usage is TRBJ2-7; 7 bases line up with TRBD2. The CDR3 covers 13 residues. Germline V gene data show CDR1 as SGHRS and CDR2 as YFSETQ. Trimming removed 2 bases from V and 2 bases from J; junction bases left unmatched: 1. The CDR3 sequence is CASSFGGTYEQYF. The CDR3 coding sequence is TGCGCCAGCAGCTTCGGGGGGACCTACGAGCAGTACTTC. Looking up the rest from reference TRBV5-1 and TRBJ2-7 gives the full variable domain: KAGVTQTPRYLIKTRGQQVTLSCSPISGHRSVSWYQQTPGQGLQFLFEYFSETQRNKGNFPGRFSGRQFSNSRSEMNVSTLELGDSALYLCASSFGGTYEQYFGPGTRLTVT.

The CDR3 DNA reads TGTGCCAGCAGTTTATCCAGTCAGGGGCCGAGCTCCTACAATGAGCAGTTCTTC. Its protein product is CASSLSSQGPSSYNEQFF. The rearrangement uses TRBV27 and TRBJ2-1; possibly TRBD1 for D (6 bases). CDR1 is MNHEY and CDR2 is SMNVEV in the germline V gene (reference sequence). CDR3 length: 18 amino acids. V was clipped by 0 bases and J by 0 bases, with 15 bases between them.

V is TRBV7-6 and J is TRBJ2-7, with D hard to call. From germline, CDR1 is SGHVS and CDR2 FNYEAQ. The CDR3 is made up of 13 amino acids. The V end was cut by 5 bases, the J end by 0 bases, with 8 bases between. The DNA for the CDR3 is TGTGCCAGCAGCGTAGACCCCTCCTACGAGCAGTACTTC. Its protein is CASSVDPSYEQYF.

The chain links TRBV29-1 to TRBJ1-2; D gene unclear. The CDR3 spans 12 residues. Germline CDR1 is SQVTM and CDR2 is ANQGSEA. The V and J ends lost 2 bases and 3 bases respectively, with 7 bases between them. CDR3: CSVENQDYGYTF. The CDR3 coding sequence is TGCAGCGTTGAAAACCAGGACTATGGCTACACCTTC.

This chain uses TRBV27 with TRBJ2-2; no definite D call. CDR1 MNHEY and CDR2 SMNVEV come from the germline V gene (reference sequence). There are 16 residues in the CDR3. Trimming took off 3 bases at V and 0 bases at J, with 11 bases between the two ends. DNA for the CDR3: TGTGCCAGCAGTTTTCTCCGAGTTACGAACACCGGGGAGCTGTTTTTT. This gives the protein CASSFLRVTNTGELFF.

This chain joins TRBV2 and TRBJ2-1; 8 bases are a match to TRBD2. From germline, CDR1 is SNHLY and CDR2 FYNNEI. The CDR3 is 20 amino acids. V gave up 0 bases and J gave up 0 bases; unmatched junction bases: 13. CDR3 sequence (DNA): TGTGCCAGCAGTGAAGCGCTTCGGTCGGGAGGGCCGAGCTCCTACAATGAGCAGTTCTTC. Translating it yields CASSEALRSGGPSSYNEQFF.

This clone came up a few times. The J gene is TRBJ2-2, the V gene TRBV19; D possibly corresponds to TRBD2 (6 bases). CDR1 and CDR2 (germline): LNHDA, SQIVND (reference sequence). V was shortened by 2 bases and J by 3 bases, with 13 bases between the two germline ends. The CDR3 consists of 16 residues. CDR3 protein: CASSILPGSYTGELFF. The CDR3 nucleotides read TGTGCCAGTAGTATACTCCCCGGGAGTTACACCGGGGAGCTGTTTTTT. The variable domain in full, with the rest retrieved from reference TRBV19 and TRBJ2-2, is DGGITQSPKYLFRKEGQNVTLSCEQNLNHDAMYWYRQDPGQGLRLIYYSQIVNDFQKGDIAEGYSVSREKKESFPLTVTSAQKNPTAFYLCASSILPGSYTGELFFGEGSRLTVL.

The chain links TRBV29-1 to TRBJ2-7; TRBD2 matches at 8 bases. Trimming took 2 bases from V and 0 from J; bases not matched to a gene: 6. Looked up from germline, CDR1 is SQVTM and CDR2 is ANQGSEA. The CDR3 is made up of 15 amino acids. The CDR3 loop is CSVEPLAGGSYEQYF. As DNA, the CDR3 is TGCAGCGTTGAACCCCTGGCGGGAGGCTCCTACGAGCAGTACTTC.

V is TRBV6-6 and J is TRBJ2-3; D gene ambiguous. The germline CDR1 and CDR2 sequences are MNHNY and SVGAGI (reference sequence). There are 13 residues in the CDR3. V was trimmed by 2 bases and J by 6 bases, leaving 9 bases between them. The CDR3 nucleotides are TGTGCCAGCAGTTACACCTCCCCGGATACGCAGTATTTT. Protein product: CASSYTSPDTQYF.

This clone appeared a single time. Other DNA sequences within the sample encode an identical CDR3. The CDR3 loop is CASSTGTSQETQYF. CDR3 DNA sequence: TGTGCCAGTAGTACCGGGACAAGCCAAGAGACCCAGTACTTC. This chain links TRBV19 with TRBJ2-5, with TRBD1 as a possible D gene (6 bases). V shed 4 bases and J shed 1 base, with 10 bases lying between them. CDR1 is LNHDA and CDR2 is SQIVND in the germline V gene (reference sequence). This CDR3 is 14 amino acids long. Together with reference TRBV19 and TRBJ2-5, the CDR3 gives the full variable domain: DGGITQSPKYLFRKEGQNVTLSCEQNLNHDAMYWYRQDPGQGLRLIYYSQIVNDFQKGDIAEGYSVSREKKESFPLTVTSAQKNPTAFYLCASSTGTSQETQYFGPGTRLLVL.

The sample holds one count of this clone. The gene calls are TRBV30 and TRBJ2-7, with D possibly matching TRBD1 (6 bases). The CDR3 length is 13 residues. Germline CDR1 reads GTSNPN; CDR2 reads SVGIG (reference sequence). Trimming removed 8 bases from V and 0 bases from J, with 14 bases in between. In DNA form, the CDR3 reads TGTGCCCGGGACGACAGGAGCTCCTACGAGCAGTACTTC. Translation: CARDDRSSYEQYF. The whole variable domain, remainder taken from reference TRBV30 and TRBJ2-7, is SQTIHQWPATLVQPVGSPLSLECTVEGTSNPNLYWYRQAAGRGLQLLFYSVGIGQISSEVPQNLSASRPQDRQFILSSKKLLLSDSGFYLCARDDRSSYEQYFGPGTRLTVT.

This clone was observed a single time. This chain connects TRBV7-6 to TRBJ2-7, with 12 bases that match TRBD2. Trimming cost V 4 bases and J 2 bases; bases outside gene matches: 3. The germline gives CDR1 SGHVS, CDR2 FNYEAQ. The CDR3 contains 15 residues. This CDR3 reads CASSSRTSGAYEQYF. The CDR3 coding sequence is TGTGCCAGCAGCTCCCGGACTAGCGGGGCCTACGAGCAGTACTTC. The whole variable domain, remainder taken from reference TRBV7-6 and TRBJ2-7, is GAGVSQSPRYKVTKRGQDVALRCDPISGHVSLYWYRQALGQGPEFLTYFNYEAQQDKSGLPNDRFSAERPEGSISTLTIQRTEQRDSAMYRCASSSRTSGAYEQYFGPGTRLTVT.

The V call is TRBV4-1, the J call TRBJ2-1, with D perhaps TRBD2 (5 bases). The ends were cut back, 0 bases at V and 6 bases at J, with 12 bases in the middle. CDR3 length equals 15 residues. Looked up from germline, CDR1 is MGHRA and CDR2 is YSYEKL. CDR3 sequence reads: CASSQEKLVINEQFF. The DNA for the CDR3 is TGCGCCAGCAGCCAAGAGAAACTAGTCATCAATGAGCAGTTCTTC.

The chain is built from TRBV6-4 and TRBJ2-1; 12 bases line up with TRBD2. Germline trimming cut 10 bases from V and 7 bases from J; bases unmatched to any gene: 5. Germline CDR1 reads MRHNA; CDR2 reads SNTAGT. CDR3 length equals 13 residues. The CDR3 spells CATRTSGTNEQFF. The CDR3 nucleotides read TGTGCCACGCGGACTAGCGGGACGAATGAGCAGTTCTTC.

CDR3 loop: CASSSGTSGRGSEQFF. The CDR3 bases are TGTGCCAGCAGCTCCGGGACTAGCGGGAGGGGAAGTGAGCAGTTCTTC. The rearrangement links TRBV27 to TRBJ2-1, with 16 bases that match TRBD2. CDR1 and CDR2 from the germline V gene are MNHEY and SMNVEV (reference sequence). The CDR3 sequence is 16 residues long. V lost 6 bases to trimming and J lost 9 bases; unmatched junction nucleotides: 8.

The gene calls are TRBV11-3 and TRBJ2-2; tentative D call: TRBD2 (6 bases). This CDR3 spans 16 amino acids. The germline V gene has CDR1 SGHNT and CDR2 YENEEA. V lost 3 bases and J 0 bases, leaving 11 bases between the germline ends. The CDR3 DNA is TGTGCCAGCAGCTTCGGAGGAGGGTCGAACACCGGGGAGCTGTTTTTT. This translates into CASSFGGGSNTGELFF.

The J gene is TRBJ2-1, the V gene TRBV6-5, with D uncertain. This CDR3 has 14 amino acids. Germline-derived CDR1 and CDR2 are MNHEY and SVGAGI. Trimming shortened V by 7 bases and J by 0 bases, and 10 bases separated the two germline ends. CDR3 in DNA: TGTGCCAGCACCCCCGGTAGCTCCTACAATGAGCAGTTCTTC. Protein: CASTPGSSYNEQFF.